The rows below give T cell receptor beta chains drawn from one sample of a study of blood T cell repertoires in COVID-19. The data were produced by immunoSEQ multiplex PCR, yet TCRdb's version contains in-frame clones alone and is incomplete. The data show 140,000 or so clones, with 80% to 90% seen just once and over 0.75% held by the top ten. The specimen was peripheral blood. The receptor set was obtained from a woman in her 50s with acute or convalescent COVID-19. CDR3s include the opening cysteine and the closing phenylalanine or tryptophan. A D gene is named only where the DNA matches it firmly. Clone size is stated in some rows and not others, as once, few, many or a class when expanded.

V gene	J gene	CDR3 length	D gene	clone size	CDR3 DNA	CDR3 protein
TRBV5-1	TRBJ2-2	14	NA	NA	TGCGCCAGCAGCGCGGGACTGAACACCGGGGAGCTGTTTTTT	CASSAGLNTGELFF
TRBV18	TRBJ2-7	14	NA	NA	TGTGCCAGCTCACCATATCAGGGTATGTACGAGCAGTACTTC	CASSPYQGMYEQYF
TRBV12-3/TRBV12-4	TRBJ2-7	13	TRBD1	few	TGTGCCAGCAGTGGACAGGGGTCCTACGAGCAGTACTTC	CASSGQGSYEQYF
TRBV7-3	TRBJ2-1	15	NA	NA	TGTGCCAGCAGCTGGAAGGCTGTGGGAGACAATGAGCAGTTCTTC	CASSWKAVGDNEQFF
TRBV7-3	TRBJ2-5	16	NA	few	TGTGCCAGCAGCTTAGGAGCAGCAAACCTCCAAGAGACCCAGTACTTC	CASSLGAANLQETQYF
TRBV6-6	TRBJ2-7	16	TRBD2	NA	TGTGCCAGCAGTTACTCGACTAGCGGGAGGGCATACGAGCAGTACTTC	CASSYSTSGRAYEQYF
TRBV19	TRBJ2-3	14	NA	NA	TGTGCCAGTAGTATCGCTACTAGCACAGATACGCAGTATTTT	CASSIATSTDTQYF
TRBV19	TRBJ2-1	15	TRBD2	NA	TGTGCCAGTATCACCTCGGGGGGGACCTACAATGAGCAGTTCTTC	CASITSGGTYNEQFF
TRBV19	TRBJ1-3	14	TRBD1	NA	TGTGCCAGTACCGACAGGGGGAGAGGAAACACCATATATTTT	CASTDRGRGNTIYF
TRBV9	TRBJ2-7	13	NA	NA	TGTGCCAGCAGCGTAGTGCAAGCGGGTGAGCAGTACTTC	CASSVVQAGEQYF
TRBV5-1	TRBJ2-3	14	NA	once	TGCGCCAGCAGCTTTGGTGGGGCTAAAGATACGCAGTATTTT	CASSFGGAKDTQYF
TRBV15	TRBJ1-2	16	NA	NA	TGTGCCACCAGCAGAAGCTCAAGGAGACTTAACTATGGCTACACCTTC	CATSRSSRRLNYGYTF
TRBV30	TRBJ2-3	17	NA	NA	TGTGCCTGGAGCTACGGACAGCCTTCCTGGGGCACAGATACGCAGTATTTT	CAWSYGQPSWGTDTQYF
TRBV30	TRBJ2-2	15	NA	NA	TGTGCCTGGAGTGTACTAGGGGGGGACACCGGGGAGCTGTTTTTT	CAWSVLGGDTGELFF
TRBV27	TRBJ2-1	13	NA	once	TGTGCCAGCAGGGCTAGTCGCTACAATGAGCAGTTCTTC	CASRASRYNEQFF
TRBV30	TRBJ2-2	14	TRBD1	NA	TGTGCCTGGAACAGGGGGCTAGACACCGGGGAGCTGTTTTTT	CAWNRGLDTGELFF
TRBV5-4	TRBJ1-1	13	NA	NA	TGTGCCAGCAGCTTGGCAGGGATCACTGAAGCTTTCTTT	CASSLAGITEAFF
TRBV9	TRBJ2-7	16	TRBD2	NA	TGTGCCAGCACTTTAGGGGATAGCGGGGGATTATGGGAGCAGTACTTC	CASTLGDSGGLWEQYF
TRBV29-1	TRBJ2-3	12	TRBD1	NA	TGCAGCGCGGGACAGGACACAGATACGCAGTATTTT	CSAGQDTDTQYF
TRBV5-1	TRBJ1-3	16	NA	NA	TGCGCCAGCAGCGTTCGACAGGCAGGCTCTGGAAACACCATATATTTT	CASSVRQAGSGNTIYF
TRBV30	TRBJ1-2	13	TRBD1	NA	TGTGCCTGGAACTCGGGACAGGGTTATGGCTACACCTTC	CAWNSGQGYGYTF
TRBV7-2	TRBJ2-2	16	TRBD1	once	TGTGCCAGCAGCGGCCGGACAGGGTCTAGCACCGGGGAGCTGTTTTTT	CASSGRTGSSTGELFF
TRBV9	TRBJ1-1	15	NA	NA	TGTGCCAGCAGCGTAGAATCCCAGGAATTGACTGAAGCTTTCTTT	CASSVESQELTEAFF
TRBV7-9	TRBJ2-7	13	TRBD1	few	TGTGCCAGCAGCCCGGGACAGTCCTACGAGCAGTACTTC	CASSPGQSYEQYF
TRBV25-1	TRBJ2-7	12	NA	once	TGTGCCAGCAATTTGAGCGCCTACGAGCAGTACTTC	CASNLSAYEQYF
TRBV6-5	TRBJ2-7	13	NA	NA	TGTGCCAGCAGTTATGAGGGCTTGGGCGAGCAGTACTTC	CASSYEGLGEQYF
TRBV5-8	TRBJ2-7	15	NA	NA	TGTGCCAGCAGCCTCGACAGCCACAGCTCCTACGAGCAGTACTTC	CASSLDSHSSYEQYF
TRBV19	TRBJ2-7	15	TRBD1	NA	TGTGCCAGTAGTCTGCTCCCGGGACAGACCTACGAGCAGTACTTC	CASSLLPGQTYEQYF
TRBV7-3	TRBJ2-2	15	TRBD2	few	TGTGCCAGCAGCCCGGGACTAGCTTTTTCCGGGGAGCTGTTTTTT	CASSPGLAFSGELFF
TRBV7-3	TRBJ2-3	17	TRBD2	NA	TGTGCCAGCAGCCCCGCTTTAGAAGCGGGGGCGACAGATACGCAGTATTTT	CASSPALEAGATDTQYF
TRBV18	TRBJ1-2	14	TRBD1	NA	TGTGCCAGCTCAGACTTTGACAGGGACTATGGCTACACCTTC	CASSDFDRDYGYTF
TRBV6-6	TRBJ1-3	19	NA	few	TGTGCCAGCAGTCTGCGGACAGAGTCGGAATCAAGCTCTGGAAACACCATATATTTT	CASSLRTESESSSGNTIYF
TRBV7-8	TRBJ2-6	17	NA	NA	TGTGCCAGCAGCTTCAGGGAAAGGGGCTCTGGGGCCAACGTCCTGACTTTC	CASSFRERGSGANVLTF
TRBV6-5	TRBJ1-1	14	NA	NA	TGTGCCAGCAGTTTCATTACGGGGAACACTGAAGCTTTCTTT	CASSFITGNTEAFF
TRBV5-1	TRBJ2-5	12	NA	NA	TGCGCCAGCAGCCTAAATCAAGAGACCCAGTACTTC	CASSLNQETQYF
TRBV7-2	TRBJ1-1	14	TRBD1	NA	TGTGCCAGCAGCCCGACAGGGAACCCCACTGAAGCTTTCTTT	CASSPTGNPTEAFF
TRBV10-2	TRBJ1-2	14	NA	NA	TGCGCCAGCAGTGAGTCGAGGGACACTCGGGGCTACACCTTC	CASSESRDTRGYTF
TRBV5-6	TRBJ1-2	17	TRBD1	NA	TGTGCCAGCAGCTTGACGGGACAGGGGGTGGTGGACTATGGCTACACCTTC	CASSLTGQGVVDYGYTF
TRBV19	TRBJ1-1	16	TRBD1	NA	TGTGCCAGTAGTACCCCTGGGACAGGGATAGATCCTGAAGCTTTCTTT	CASSTPGTGIDPEAFF
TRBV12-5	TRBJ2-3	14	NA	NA	TGTGCTAGTGGCAGCTCAGGGGCAACAGATACGCAGTATTTT	CASGSSGATDTQYF
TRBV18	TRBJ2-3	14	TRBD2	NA	TGTGCCAGCTCACCACCTGGCGGGGGGGCTACGCAGTATTTT	CASSPPGGGATQYF
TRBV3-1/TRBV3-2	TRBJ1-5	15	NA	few	TGTGCCAGCAGCCAAGACAGGGTGGGTGGTCAGCCCCAGCATTTT	CASSQDRVGGQPQHF
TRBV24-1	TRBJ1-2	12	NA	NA	TGTGCCACCAGTGAGGGGGGGTATGGCTACACCTTC	CATSEGGYGYTF
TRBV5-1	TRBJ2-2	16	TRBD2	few	TGCGCCAGCAGCTCGTTGACGGGAGGGCACACCGGGGAGCTGTTTTTT	CASSSLTGGHTGELFF
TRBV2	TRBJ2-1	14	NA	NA	TGTGCCAGCAGTGATGGACACTCCTACAATGAGCAGTTCTTC	CASSDGHSYNEQFF
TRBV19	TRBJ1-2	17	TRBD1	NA	TGTGCCAGTAGTATAGGGAGTTGGACAGGGGATCCCTATGGCTACACCTTC	CASSIGSWTGDPYGYTF
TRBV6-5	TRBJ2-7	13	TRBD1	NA	TGTGCCAGCACTGGGGACAGCTCCTACGAGCAGTACTTC	CASTGDSSYEQYF
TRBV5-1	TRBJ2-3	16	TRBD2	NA	TGCGCCAGCAGCTTGGCTAGCGGGAGTATCACAGATACGCAGTATTTT	CASSLASGSITDTQYF
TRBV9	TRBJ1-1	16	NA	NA	TGTGCCAGCAGCGTAGAGACAGGCTTCATGAACACTGAAGCTTTCTTT	CASSVETGFMNTEAFF
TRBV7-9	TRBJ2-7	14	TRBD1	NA	TGTGCCAGCAGCTTAGGGGACAGGACCCACGAGCAGTACTTC	CASSLGDRTHEQYF
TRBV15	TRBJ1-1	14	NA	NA	TGTGCCACCAGCAGAGGGGGTGCGGGCACTGAAGCTTTCTTT	CATSRGGAGTEAFF
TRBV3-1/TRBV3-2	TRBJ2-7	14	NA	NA	TGTGCCAGCCGGCGGTCCGTGGCCCCTTACGAGCAGTACTTC	CASRRSVAPYEQYF
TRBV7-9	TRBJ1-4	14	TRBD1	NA	TGTGCCAGCAGCCCCGCCGGTGACAGGGAAGGACTGTTTTTT	CASSPAGDREGLFF
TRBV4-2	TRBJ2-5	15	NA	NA	TGTGCCAGCAGCCAAGATGGGGCTTACCAAGAGACCCAGTACTTC	CASSQDGAYQETQYF